A selection of T cell receptor beta chains follows, all from one sample in a study of cytomegalovirus exposure and HLA in healthy donors. Data came from immunoSEQ multiplex PCR; TCRdb stores just in-frame clones and leaves some out. Among about 140,000 clones listed, 80% to 90% were seen once. The sequenced sample consisted of PBMCs. The receptors shown here come from a woman between 18 and 29 years old in good health and CMV-seropositive. Each CDR3 is given with its conserved first and last residue. Each record gives: D gene, V gene, J gene, clone size, CDR3 protein, CDR3 DNA. The D gene is left open where the match is weak. Size is stated for part of the rows, as once, few or many counts, or as a class when the clone is expanded.

TRBD1	TRBV23-1	TRBJ2-1	NA	CASSQSETGTGPNEQFF	TGCGCCAGCAGTCAATCCGAGACCGGGACAGGGCCCAATGAGCAGTTCTTC
NA	TRBV28	TRBJ2-6	NA	CASSEWGRYSGANVLTF	TGTGCCAGCAGTGAGTGGGGCCGATACTCTGGGGCCAACGTCCTGACTTTC
NA	TRBV5-4	TRBJ1-2	NA	CASSPPGRNYGYTF	TGTGCCAGCAGCCCCCCAGGGCGTAACTATGGCTACACCTTC
NA	TRBV11-2	TRBJ2-7	NA	CASSYEGLPAYEQYF	TGTGCCAGCAGTTATGAGGGCCTACCCGCCTACGAGCAGTACTTC
NA	TRBV14	TRBJ2-7	NA	CASSQGYSEGFPYEQYF	TGTGCCAGCAGCCAAGGGTACAGCGAGGGATTCCCCTACGAGCAGTACTTC
NA	TRBV5-1	TRBJ2-7	NA	CASSFGGRYEQYF	TGCGCCAGCAGCTTCGGGGGTCGGTACGAGCAGTACTTC
NA	TRBV7-6	TRBJ1-2	once	CASSLEGSGYYGYTF	TGTGCCAGCAGCTTAGAAGGCTCAGGCTACTATGGCTACACCTTC
NA	TRBV11-2	TRBJ1-2	NA	CASSLADSGIGYTF	TGTGCCAGCAGCTTGGCAGACTCCGGCATTGGCTACACCTTC
TRBD1	TRBV6-1	TRBJ2-7	NA	CASRKDRDPYEQYF	TGTGCCAGCAGGAAGGACAGGGACCCCTACGAGCAGTACTTC
TRBD1	TRBV7-3	TRBJ1-6	NA	CASSATGERSPLHF	TGTGCCAGCAGTGCTACAGGGGAGCGATCACCCCTCCACTTT
TRBD1	TRBV15	TRBJ1-1	NA	CATSSLQGSPYTEAFF	TGTGCCACCAGCAGTTTACAGGGGAGTCCCTACACTGAAGCTTTCTTT
TRBD2	TRBV5-6	TRBJ2-3	NA	CASSSGTSGYTQYF	TGTGCCAGCAGCTCCGGGACTAGCGGGTATACGCAGTATTTT
TRBD1	TRBV6-6	TRBJ1-3	NA	CASSNDRVSGNTIYF	TGTGCCAGCAGTAACGACAGGGTCTCTGGAAACACCATATATTTT
NA	TRBV27	TRBJ1-2	NA	CASSVEQRAFYGYTF	TGTGCCAGCAGCGTCGAGCAGCGCGCATTCTATGGCTACACCTTC
NA	TRBV9	TRBJ1-4	once	CASSVEGGAVINEKLFF	TGTGCCAGCAGCGTAGAAGGGGGGGCAGTCATTAATGAAAAACTGTTTTTT
NA	TRBV7-9	TRBJ2-6	NA	CASSSPSSTGANVLTF	TGTGCCAGCAGCTCCCCAAGTAGTACTGGGGCCAACGTCCTGACTTTC
TRBD1	TRBV6-5	TRBJ1-1	few	CASSYTPTGDTEAFF	TGTGCCAGCAGTTACACACCGACAGGGGACACTGAAGCTTTCTTT
NA	TRBV4-1	TRBJ2-5	NA	CASSQAGGETQYF	TGCGCCAGCAGCCAAGCAGGAGGGGAGACCCAGTACTTC
NA	TRBV5-3	TRBJ1-2	NA	CARSLGYCHEIYPNYGYTF	TGTGCCAGAAGCTTGGGCTACTGCCATGAGATTTACCCTAACTATGGCTACACCTTC
TRBD1	TRBV11-2	TRBJ2-6	NA	CASSRTGFGANVLTF	TGTGCCAGCAGCCGGACAGGGTTTGGGGCCAACGTCCTGACTTTC
NA	TRBV7-3	TRBJ2-5	NA	CASSFANQETQYF	TGTGCCAGCAGCTTCGCGAACCAAGAGACCCAGTACTTC
TRBD2	TRBV6-5	TRBJ2-1	NA	CASRLAGSSYNEQFF	TGTGCCAGCAGACTAGCGGGCAGCTCCTACAATGAGCAGTTCTTC
NA	TRBV5-4	TRBJ2-3	NA	CASSLGGVISTDTQYF	TGTGCCAGCAGCTTGGGCGGGGTCATTTCCACAGATACGCAGTATTTT
TRBD1	TRBV20-1	TRBJ2-7	NA	CSASTGEEQYF	TGCAGTGCTAGCACAGGGGAAGAGCAGTACTTC
TRBD2	TRBV5-1	TRBJ2-1	NA	CASSAGTIYNEQFF	TGCGCCAGCAGCGCCGGGACTATCTACAATGAGCAGTTCTTC